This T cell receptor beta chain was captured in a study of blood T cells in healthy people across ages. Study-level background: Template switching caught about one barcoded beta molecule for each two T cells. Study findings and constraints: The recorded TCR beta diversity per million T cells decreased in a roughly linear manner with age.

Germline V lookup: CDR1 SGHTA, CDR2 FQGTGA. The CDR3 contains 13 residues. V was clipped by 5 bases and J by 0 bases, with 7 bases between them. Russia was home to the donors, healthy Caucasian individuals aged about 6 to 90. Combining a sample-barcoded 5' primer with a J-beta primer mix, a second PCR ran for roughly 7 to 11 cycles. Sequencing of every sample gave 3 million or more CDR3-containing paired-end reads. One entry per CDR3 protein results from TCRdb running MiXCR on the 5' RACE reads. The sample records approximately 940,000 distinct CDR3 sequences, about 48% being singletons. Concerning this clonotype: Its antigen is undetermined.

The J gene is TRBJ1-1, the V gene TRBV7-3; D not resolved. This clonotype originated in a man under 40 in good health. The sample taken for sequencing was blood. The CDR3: CASSRNMNTEAFF. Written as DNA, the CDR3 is TGTGCCAGCAGCAGAAACATGAACACTGAAGCTTTCTTT.